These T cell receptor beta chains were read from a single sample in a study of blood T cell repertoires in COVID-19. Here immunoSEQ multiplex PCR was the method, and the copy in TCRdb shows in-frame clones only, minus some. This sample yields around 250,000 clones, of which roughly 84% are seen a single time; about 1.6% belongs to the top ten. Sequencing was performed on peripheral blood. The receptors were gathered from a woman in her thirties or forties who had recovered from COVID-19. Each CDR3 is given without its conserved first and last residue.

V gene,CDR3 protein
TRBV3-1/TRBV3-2,ASSLTSAGWETQY
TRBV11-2,ASTLSGGTDTQY
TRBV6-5,ASRRSRVGEQY
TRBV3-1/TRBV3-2,ASSQGGNRNLYGYT
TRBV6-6,ASSREGDGYT
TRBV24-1,ATSDLSRGTDTQY
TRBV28,ASSLLGTGGTEAF
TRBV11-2,ASSNQYQETQY
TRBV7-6,ASSLANPASPLYNEQF
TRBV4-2,ASSQDGGNSPLH
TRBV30,AWNPTGRGTDTQY
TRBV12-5,ASGLSGVLSTQY
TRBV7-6,ASSLGGTGYNEQF
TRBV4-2,ASSQDGGSTDTQY
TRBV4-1,ASSPDLAGVTGYTQY
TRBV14,ASSQVMSPGNTIY
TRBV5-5,ASSIQGTETQY
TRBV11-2,ASSLGTAEGGRKEKLF
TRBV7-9,ASSTRQGDNYGYT
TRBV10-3,AISESDSLTEAF
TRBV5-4,ASSLAGASYEQY
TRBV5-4,ASSLDRRNTEAF
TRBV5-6,ASSGYRVRGEQF
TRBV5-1,ASSQTANTGELF
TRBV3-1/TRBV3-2,ASSLTGSSEAF
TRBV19,ASSITHRVPQAF
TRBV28,ASRSNLGYGYT
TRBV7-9,ASTPPAGAYGYT
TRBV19,ASSSGQGYEKLF
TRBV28,ASSIHLTSGGADEQY
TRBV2,ASREDRGLVEQY
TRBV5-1,ASSPLGQGGYGYT
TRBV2,ASSVRDRATDTQY
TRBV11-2,ASSFRLTKSTDTQY
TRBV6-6,ASSYGLETQY
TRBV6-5,ASSSSGGRGELF
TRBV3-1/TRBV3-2,ASRIQGSLNTEAF
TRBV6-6,ASRSQGTGEKLF
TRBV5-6,ASSKGTGEVGETQY
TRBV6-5,ASSPTGGAGEKLF
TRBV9,ASSAGTHGGELF
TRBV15,ATSSYSNYGYT
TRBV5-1,ASSLERPRYEQY
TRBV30,AWSPTSGGAVAGELF
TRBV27,ASSRQTGVRVNTEAF
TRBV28,ASSLGQVGYGYT
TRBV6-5,ASSSDRGLTDTQY
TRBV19,ASRKGLSKKGTYEQY
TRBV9,ASSVDGGEADTQY
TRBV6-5,ASKRGAGLQETQY
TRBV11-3,ASRVRGSTYEQY
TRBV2,ASKGGNTEAF
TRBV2,ASSGTGLDGGYT
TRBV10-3,AISVQGYEQY
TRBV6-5,ASSRGPFTDTQY
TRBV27,ASSLYAGENIQY
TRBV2,ASSVRTGGLNTEAF
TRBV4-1,ASSQAGVKYEQY